This T cell receptor (beta chain) was sequenced in a study of OX40 agonist ivuxolimab in advanced cancers. Study-wide points: Among patients with partial responses at 0.1-3.0 mg/kg, clonal expansion was among the lowest.

A word on this clone: The antigen is not known.

Measured with immunoSEQ multiplex PCR; TCRdb has only the in-frame clones, and not every one. The table lists approximately 69,000 clones, approximately 89% of them singletons. The starting material was CD4+ or CD8+ T cells sorted from blood, obtained in a trial of the OX40 agonist ivuxolimab. The clonotype comes from an adult with an advanced solid tumor such as melanoma, head and neck, liver or kidney cancer.

CDR3 amino acids: CASSLGGSGRGNEQFF. CDR3 coding DNA: TGCGCCAGCAGCTTGGGCGGTAGCGGGAGAGGGAATGAGCAGTTCTTC. The chain links TRBV5-1 to TRBJ2-1, with 9 bases aligning to TRBD2. The germline V gene has CDR1 SGHRS and CDR2 YFSETQ. The CDR3 sequence is 16 residues long. The V segment lost 0 bases and the J segment 7 bases; nucleotides outside the gene matches: 8. The whole variable domain, remainder taken from reference TRBV5-1 and TRBJ2-1, is KAGVTQTPRYLIKTRGQQVTLSCSPISGHRSVSWYQQTPGQGLQFLFEYFSETQRNKGNFPGRFSGRQFSNSRSEMNVSTLELGDSALYLCASSLGGSGRGNEQFFGPGTRLTVL.